This TCR beta chain was identified in a study of control samples from healthy donors and cancer patients. Measured with immunoSEQ multiplex PCR; TCRdb has only the in-frame clones, and not every one. The data hold around 100,000 clones, with about 90% observed a single time. Germline CDR1 and CDR2: LNHDA and SQIVND (reference sequence). The CDR3 runs 15 residues. Trimming cost V 4 bases and J 0 bases; bases outside gene matches: 5. V is TRBV19 and J is TRBJ2-7, with TRBD2 matching 8 bases. The clonotype was recovered from a woman aged 18 to 35 in good health. Input material: blood. CDR3 in amino acids: CASSKSGGHSYEQYF. CDR3 coding DNA: TGTGCCAGTAGTAAGAGCGGGGGCCACTCCTACGAGCAGTACTTC.